This T cell receptor (beta chain) was sequenced during a study of regulatory T cells in long-lasting Graves disease. Construction of the TCR beta libraries employed iRepertoire HTBI primers in conjunction with Arm-PCR of CDR3 regions. TCRdb recomputed calls from the multiplex PCR reads with MiXCR, one row per CDR3 protein. Altogether 450,000 to 700,000 distinct CDR3 sequences are present, roughly 13% being singletons, with the ten largest covering 8.5% to 10%. This clonotype has only a few counts. The antigen is unknown. This CDR3 contains 16 residues. Trimming cost V 10 bases and J 4 bases, with 26 bases left between them. The germline gives CDR1 ENHRY, CDR2 SYGVKD. Time point specified: newly diagnosed GD, antithyroid drugs for less than 3 months. Scientists built the TCR library using RNA that was extracted from PBMCs. The study, taken as a whole, reports: Since the sample size was small, accuracy may have been reduced.

The same sample was also studied in work on T cells in Graves' hyperthyroidism and ophthalmopathy. That source notes: Most thyroid clonotypes that were expanded above 0.001 also turned up in blood.

The clonotype was recovered from a man younger than 45 with Graves disease. This specimen was peripheral blood mononuclear cells (PBMCs), taken at new diagnosis, from a patient treated with antithyroid drugs. This sequence joins TRBV10-3 and TRBJ2-7, with D perhaps TRBD1 or TRBD2 (5 bases each). CDR3 coding DNA: TGTGCCACCGACGATGTTAGCCTGGGGACGGTATACGAGCAGTACTTC. This encodes CATDDVSLGTVYEQYF.